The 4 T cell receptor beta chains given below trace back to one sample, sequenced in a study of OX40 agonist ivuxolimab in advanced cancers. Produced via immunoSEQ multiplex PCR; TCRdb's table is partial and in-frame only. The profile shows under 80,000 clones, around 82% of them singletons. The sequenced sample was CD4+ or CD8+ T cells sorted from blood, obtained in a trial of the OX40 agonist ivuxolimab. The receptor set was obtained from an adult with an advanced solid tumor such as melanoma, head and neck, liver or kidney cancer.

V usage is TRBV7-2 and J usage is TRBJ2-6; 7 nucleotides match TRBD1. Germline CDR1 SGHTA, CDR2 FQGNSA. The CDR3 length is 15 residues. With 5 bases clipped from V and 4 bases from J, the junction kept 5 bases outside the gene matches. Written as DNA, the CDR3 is TGTGCCAGCAGCCTAACAGGGGTCGGGGCCAACGTCCTGACTTTC. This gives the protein CASSLTGVGANVLTF.

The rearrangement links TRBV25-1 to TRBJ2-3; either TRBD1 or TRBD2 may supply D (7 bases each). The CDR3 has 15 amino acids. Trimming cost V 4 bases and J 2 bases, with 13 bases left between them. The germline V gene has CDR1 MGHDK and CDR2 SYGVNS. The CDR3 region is CASSGGGTATDTQYF. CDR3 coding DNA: TGTGCCAGCAGTGGGGGGGGGACAGCCACAGATACGCAGTATTTT.

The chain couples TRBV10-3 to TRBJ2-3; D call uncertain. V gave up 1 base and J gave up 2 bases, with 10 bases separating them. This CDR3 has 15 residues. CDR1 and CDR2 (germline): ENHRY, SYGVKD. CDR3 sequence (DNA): TGTGCCATCAGTGAGTTGGGTTCCTCCACAGATACGCAGTATTTT. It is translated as CAISELGSSTDTQYF.

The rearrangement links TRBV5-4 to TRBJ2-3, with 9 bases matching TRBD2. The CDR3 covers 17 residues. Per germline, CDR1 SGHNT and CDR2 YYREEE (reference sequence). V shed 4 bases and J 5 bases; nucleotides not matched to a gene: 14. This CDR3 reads CASSIRIAGAGVDTQYF. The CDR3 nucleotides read TGTGCCAGCAGCATCAGGATAGCGGGAGCGGGTGTAGATACGCAGTATTTT.